This TCR beta chain was obtained from a study of identical twins. Many counts were recorded for this clonotype. The antigen is not known. All donors were healthy Caucasians. TCRdb passed the 5' RACE reads through MiXCR, listing each CDR3 protein once. Of 1.5 million to 2 million distinct CDR3 sequences listed, 25% to 35% are singletons. Overall study findings and caveats: Excess sharing by twins proved weaker in beta out-of-frame sequences.

The sequence was collected from a newborn girl in good health. Sequencing input: cord blood.

As DNA, the CDR3 is TGTGCCAGCAGCTTAGTGACTAGCGGGAACTACGAGCAGTACTTC. It codes for CASSLVTSGNYEQYF. The chain combines TRBV7-2 with TRBJ2-7; 11 positions agree with TRBD2. The CDR3 sequence is 15 residues long. With 1 base clipped from V and 3 bases from J, the junction kept 2 bases outside the gene matches. CDR1 and CDR2 (germline): SGHTA, FQGNSA.